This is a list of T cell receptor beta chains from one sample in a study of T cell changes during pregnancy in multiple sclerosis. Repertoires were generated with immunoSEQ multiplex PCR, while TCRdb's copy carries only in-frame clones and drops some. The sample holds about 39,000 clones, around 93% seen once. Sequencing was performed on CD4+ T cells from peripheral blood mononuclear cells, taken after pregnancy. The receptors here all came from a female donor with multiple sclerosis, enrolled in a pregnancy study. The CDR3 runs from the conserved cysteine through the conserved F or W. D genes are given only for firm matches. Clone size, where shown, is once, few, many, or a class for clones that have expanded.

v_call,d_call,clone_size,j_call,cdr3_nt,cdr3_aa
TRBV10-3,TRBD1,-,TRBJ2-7,TGTGCCATCAGCGGGGACAGGGCCTTGAACGAGCAGTACTTC,CAISGDRALNEQYF
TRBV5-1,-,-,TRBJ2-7,TGCGCCAGCAGCTTGGCCGGCGGGGTCGAGCAGTACTTC,CASSLAGGVEQYF
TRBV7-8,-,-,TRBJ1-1,TGTGCCAGCAGCTTTAACGCGGGGAACACTGAAGCTTTCTTT,CASSFNAGNTEAFF
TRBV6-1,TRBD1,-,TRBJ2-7,TGTGCCAGCAGTGGCCGGGACAGGGCGGCGACGGGCTCCTACGAGCAGTACTTC,CASSGRDRAATGSYEQYF
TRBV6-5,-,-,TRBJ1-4,TGTGCCAGCAGTAACCGGGGAGGGGGTGAAAAACTGTTTTTT,CASSNRGGGEKLFF
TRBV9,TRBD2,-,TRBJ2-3,TGTGCCAGCAGCGTAGCTAGCGGGGTTGATACGCAGTATTTT,CASSVASGVDTQYF
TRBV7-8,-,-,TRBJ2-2,TGTGCCAGCAGCTTTATCCGCGGGGGCTTTCCGAACACCGGGGAGCTGTTTTTT,CASSFIRGGFPNTGELFF
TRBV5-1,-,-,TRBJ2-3,TGCGCCAGCAGCCCCGGGACTAGCACAGATACGCAGTATTTT,CASSPGTSTDTQYF
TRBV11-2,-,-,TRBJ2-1,TGTGCCAGCAGCTTAATAGGTCGGGGGATCTCCTACAATGAGCAGTTCTTC,CASSLIGRGISYNEQFF
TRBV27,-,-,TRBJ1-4,TGTGCCAGCAGTTTCGCAGGCAGGGATGAAAAACTGTTTTTT,CASSFAGRDEKLFF
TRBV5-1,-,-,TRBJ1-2,TGCGCCAGCAGGAGGGGGTTGGACTATGGCTACACCTTC,CASRRGLDYGYTF
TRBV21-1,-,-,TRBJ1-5,TGTGCCAGCAGCAAAGCGATGGCAGAAAGATATAGCAATCAGCCCCAGCATTTT,CASSKAMAERYSNQPQHF
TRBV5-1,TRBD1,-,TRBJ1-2,TGCGCCAGCAGCCCTGACAGGGTCTATGGCTACACCTTC,CASSPDRVYGYTF
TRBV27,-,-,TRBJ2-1,TGTGCCAGCAGTTTATTAATGGGCAGAAGCTCCTACAATGAGCAGTTCTTC,CASSLLMGRSSYNEQFF
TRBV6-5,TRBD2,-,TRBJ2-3,TGTGCCAGCAGTGCGGGGGGCCACACAGATACGCAGTATTTT,CASSAGGHTDTQYF
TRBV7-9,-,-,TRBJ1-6,TGTGCCAGCAGCCCAGAATATAATTCACCCCTCCACTTT,CASSPEYNSPLHF
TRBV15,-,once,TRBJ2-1,TGTGCCACCAGCAGATCCTCAGGGGTACCGTTCTTC,CATSRSSGVPFF
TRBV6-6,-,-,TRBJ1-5,TGTGCCAGCAGTTACATTCACTCCAATCAGCCCCAGCATTTT,CASSYIHSNQPQHF
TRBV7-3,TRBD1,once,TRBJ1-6,TGTGCCAGCAGCTCACATAAGCCGGACAGGGGGTCACCCCTCCACTTT,CASSSHKPDRGSPLHF
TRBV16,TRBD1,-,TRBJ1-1,TGTGCCAGCAGCCAGGACAGGGGTCTGAACACTGAAGCTTTCTTT,CASSQDRGLNTEAFF
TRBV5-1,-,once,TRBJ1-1,TGCGCCAGCAGCCAGGACAGCTTGAACACTGAAGCTTTCTTT,CASSQDSLNTEAFF
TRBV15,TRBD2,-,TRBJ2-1,TGTGCCACCAGCAGAGGCGCGGGGGAAACCTACAATGAGCAGTTCTTC,CATSRGAGETYNEQFF
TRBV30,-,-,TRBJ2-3,TGTGCCTGGGGGTTCGGGGATACGCAGTATTTT,CAWGFGDTQYF
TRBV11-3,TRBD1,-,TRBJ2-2,TGTGCCAGCAGCGGGACAGGGGCGAACACCGGGGAGCTGTTTTTT,CASSGTGANTGELFF
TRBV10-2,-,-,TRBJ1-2,TGCGCCAGCGATAGTCGGAGACGGGGGGTTTTGGATGGCTACACCTTC,CASDSRRRGVLDGYTF
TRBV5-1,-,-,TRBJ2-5,TGCGCCAGCAGCTTGCCCGAAGAGACCCAGTACTTC,CASSLPEETQYF
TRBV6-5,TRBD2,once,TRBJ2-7,TGTGCCAGCAGTTCCGTAGCGGGGGGTCCCTACGAGCAGTACTTC,CASSSVAGGPYEQYF